Listed here are 4 T cell receptor beta chains from one sample, sequenced in a study of CD4 and CD8 cells across lung adenocarcinoma regions. TCRdb independently ran MiXCR on the PCR reads; one entry per CDR3 protein. The sample has roughly 13,000 distinct CDR3 sequences; about 56% are singletons. The source material was CD8+ T cells from the margin of a lung tumor. All receptors derive from a female donor with lung adenocarcinoma. The CD4 and CD8 labels of this study may be unreliable.

This clonotype came up once. This sequence joins TRBV4-1 and TRBJ2-1, with D perhaps matching TRBD2 (5 bases). CDR3 size: 15 residues. Germline assignment: CDR1 MGHRA and CDR2 YSYEKL. Between the trimmed V and J ends, which lost 6 bases and 0 bases, there was a span of 12 bases. The CDR3 DNA follows: TGCGCCAGCAGTCGAACTAGTTCCTCCTACAATGAGCAGTTCTTC. Its translation is CASSRTSSSYNEQFF.

The chain has TRBV27 and TRBJ2-3, with 7 bases aligning to TRBD2. TRBJ2-7 matches the DNA end more closely, so the J call is doubtful. The CDR3 is made up of 14 amino acids. Germline CDR1 MNHEY, CDR2 SMNVEV (reference sequence). The CDR3 region has the DNA TGTGCCAGCAGGTGGGGGGGAGCCACAGACACGCAGTACTTC. This encodes CASRWGGATDTQYF.

This chain links TRBV6-5 with TRBJ2-1; 7 bases line up with TRBD2. Trimming cost V 4 bases and J 4 bases; bases outside gene matches: 7. Germline CDR1 reads MNHEY; CDR2 reads SVGAGI. The CDR3 has 15 amino acids. The CDR3 region is CASSLTSISYNEQFF. The CDR3 DNA reads TGTGCCAGCAGTTTGACTAGCATAAGTTACAATGAGCAGTTCTTC.

Remarks on this clonotype: At one of its ends the junction is not consistent with the germline gene, which may arise from a read error. The V gene is TRBV6-1, the J gene TRBJ2-3, with a weak D call TRBD2 (5 bases). There are 15 residues in the CDR3. Looked up from germline, CDR1 is MNHNS and CDR2 is SASEGT. CDR3 sequence: CASGPGGRGPDTQYF. In DNA, the CDR3 is TGTGCCAGCGGTCCGGGCGGGCGTGGCCCAGATACCCAGTACTTT.